A single sample gave rise to the 6 T cell receptor beta chains below, sequenced in a study of T cells in Graves' hyperthyroidism and ophthalmopathy. Amplification yielded TCR beta CDR3 regions, with RNA transcripts as the source. First-round RT-PCR with HTBI primers amplified the TCR CDR3 region. TCRdb reanalysed the multiplex PCR reads using MiXCR and keeps one entry per CDR3 protein. The table has some 350,000 distinct CDR3 sequences, about 19% seen once. Sample: blood. The receptor source for this set is a young woman with Graves' hyperthyroidism.

Ten or more counts support this clonotype. This chain uses TRBV7-9 with TRBJ1-2; weak D call: TRBD1 (5 bases). The CDR3 extends over 14 amino acids. CDR1 is SEHNR, CDR2 FQNEAQ, per germline (reference sequence). V lost 2 bases to trimming and J lost 4 bases, with 11 bases between them. CDR3 residues: CASSLPGTAYGYTF. DNA of the CDR3: TGTGCCAGCAGCTTACCCGGGACTGCCTATGGCTACACCTTC.

This chain links TRBV12-3 or TRBV12-4 with TRBJ1-6; a possible D gene is TRBD1 (6 bases). The CDR3 is 14 residues long. The V end was cut by 5 bases, the J end by 7 bases, with 12 bases between. This chain's CDR3 is CASSLRGGNSPLHF. Here the CDR3 DNA reads TGTGCCAGCAGTCTCAGGGGAGGGAATTCACCCCTCCACTTT.

The table lists this clonotype with many counts. The chain has TRBV6-1 and TRBJ2-7; 7 bases are a match to TRBD1. Germline assignment: CDR1 MNHNS and CDR2 SASEGT. CDR3 length: 16 residues. Trimming at V came to 7 bases and at J to 4 bases, leaving 16 bases not matched to a gene. The chain's CDR3 is CASTKGTAFMPYEQYF. The CDR3 bases are TGTGCCAGCACCAAAGGGACAGCATTTATGCCGTACGAGCAGTACTTC.

This clonotype was counted at least ten times. The rearrangement links TRBV10-3 to TRBJ1-1; D unclear. CDR3 length equals 13 residues. Trimming took 6 bases from V and 2 from J, leaving 10 bases between them. CDR1 and CDR2 (germline): ENHRY, SYGVKD. DNA for the CDR3: TGTGCCATCAGCGAGGAGAAAAACACTGAAGCTTTCTTT. It specifies CAISEEKNTEAFF.

This clonotype has at least ten counts. This rearrangement joins TRBV10-1 to TRBJ1-1; no definite D call. CDR3 length equals 13 residues. In germline, CDR1 is WNHNN, CDR2 SYGVQD (reference sequence). Trimming shortened V by 2 bases and J by 3 bases, and 7 bases separated the two germline ends. The CDR3 is CASSEAWYTEAFF. For the CDR3, the DNA is TGCGCCAGCAGTGAGGCTTGGTACACTGAAGCTTTCTTT.

In the case of this clonotype: This may be a read error: a much more frequent sequence differs by one nucleotide. This rearrangement joins TRBV5-1 to TRBJ1-2; tentatively, D is TRBD1 (5 bases). The V and J ends lost 4 bases and 0 bases respectively, with 16 bases between them. From germline, CDR1 is SGHRS and CDR2 YFSETQ. There are 16 residues in the CDR3. The DNA of the CDR3 is TGCGCCAGCAGCACCTGGGGGAGGGTTTCTAACTATGGCTACACCTTC. Its protein product is CASSTWGRVSNYGYTF.